This T cell receptor beta chain derives from a study of Graves' ophthalmopathy and Graves' hyperthyroidism (dated by TCRdb to about 2018). Context from the whole study: A patient counted as having stable hyperthyroidism if there was no progression to ophthalmopathy within 18 months of follow-up. In more than five hyperthyroidism patients, the T-cell repertoires found in thyroid tissue were compared with those found in blood. To explore V-J signatures that distinguish ophthalmopathy from hyperthyroidism, a discovery set of 90 to 100 patients was enrolled, made up of under 50 with ophthalmopathy and around 57 with stable hyperthyroidism. An independent validation cohort was composed of about 20 hyperthyroidism patients and around 16 patients who later progressed from hyperthyroidism to ophthalmopathy. Following sampling, methimazole starting at 30 mg daily was administered to hyperthyroidism patients, and high-dose intravenous methylprednisolone was administered to ophthalmopathy patients. The study used TCR beta repertoire signatures to distinguish Graves' ophthalmopathy from Graves' hyperthyroidism and to predict progression to ophthalmopathy. In total, 135 blood samples were TCR-sequenced: 40 to 45 ophthalmopathy, roughly 80 hyperthyroidism and approximately 17 hyperthyroidism-to-ophthalmopathy patients.

This clonotype was recorded a few times. The target of this receptor is not known. No much larger clone is present one base from it, and per-base qualities are unavailable. As encoded in the germline V gene (reference sequence), CDR1 is DFQATT while CDR2 is SNEGSKA. From the cysteine up to the phenylalanine, the CDR3 has a length of 18 residues. CDR3 DNA only is kept here, 54 bases in frame from base 1. Trimming removed 1 base from V and 3 bases from J; the gene matches leave 9 bases unexplained. Patients with hyperthyroidism were aged 18 to 65 years, had been newly diagnosed, and had a disease duration of less than 2 months. Patients with other autoimmune diseases, uncontrolled infections, pregnancy or lactation were excluded. Clinical symptoms, serum thyroxine, TRAb, thyroid ultrasound and orbital computed tomography formed the basis of the diagnosis. Total RNA was extracted with Trizol reagent and quality-checked on an Agilent 2100 Bioanalyzer.

The investigation overall reported the following: In validation, the model predicted ophthalmopathy progression with over 60% sensitivity and roughly 78% specificity; 12 predicted patients were CT-confirmed with GO in a median of 6.5 months. Sample size was not statistically predetermined, and group allocation was not concealed from the investigators. Most of the expanded thyroid clonotypes with a frequency above 0.001 were also detected in blood, and it was suggested that the thyroid immune response may be reflected by blood repertoires. In cross-validation, the 13-signature model distinguished ophthalmopathy from stable hyperthyroidism with 85% to 90% sensitivity and roughly 81% specificity, and in the test set the corresponding values were approximately 80% and 68%.

TCR beta CDR3 regions were amplified from RNA transcripts for repertoire sequencing. The first round was an RT-PCR using HTBI primers with the Qiagen OneStep RT-PCR kit, and this first round was followed by a second-round multiplex PCR, then size selection and purification. Sequencing of the libraries was carried out on an Illumina HiSeq2000 in paired-end mode with 100 bp reads. In the authors' own workflow: SOAPnuke was used for read processing, and reads with adapters, uncalled bases, a mean Phred below 15, or no exact constant-primer or identifier match were discarded. COPE v1.2.5 was used to merge high-quality paired reads. Each unique nucleotide sequence was treated as a clonotype, and MiTCR v1.1 was used to align the clonotypes to the IMGT TRB V, D and J references. Analysis was restricted to V-J combinations with a frequency above 0.0001, which covered about 99% of repertoires. For each V-J combination, a TCR clonal expansion and chaos score was defined as F50 clonal expansion divided by the chaos observed in the TCRdist matrix. Welch's t-statistics and random forest were used to reduce features to approximately 13 V-J combinations, which were fed into a naive Bayes classifier. The similarity between thyroid and blood repertoires was quantified using the Morisita-Horn index. TCRdb trimmed the raw reads at Q25, called clones with MiXCR and kept productive beta chains. Every CDR3 protein is listed once, alongside the most common genes and DNA of its rows. The authors' filters were not applied to this entry. This sample has more than 1,000,000 distinct CDR3 sequences in its table, and 35% to 40% of those were observed once. Around 10% of the sample is taken by the ten largest.

Material for sequencing was peripheral blood or thyroid tissue (not recorded which). The clonotype was recovered from an adult man with Graves' hyperthyroidism. Rearrangement joined TRBV20-1 to TRBJ2-5, with 15 central nucleotides matching TRBD2. CDR3 reads: CSARGWGLAGGGEETQYF. The DNA reads as follows: TGCAGTGCTAGAGGTTGGGGACTAGCGGGAGGAGGTGAAGAGACCCAGTACTTC.